The 27 T cell receptor beta chains presented below share a single source sample, sequenced in a study of CD8 T cells in ankylosing spondylitis. Each CDR3 protein is one row after TCRdb ran MiXCR on the 5' RACE reads. The table records 200,000 to 250,000 distinct CDR3 sequences, over 30% of them present only once. The sample was blood, either unsorted or a sorted T cell fraction (not recorded which). Receptors were obtained from a male donor with ankylosing spondylitis or in good health (not recorded which).

This clonotype was counted only a few times. The chain joins TRBV12-3 or TRBV12-4 to TRBJ2-6; D gene unclear. V shed 6 bases and J shed 2 bases, with 8 bases lying between them. There are 14 residues in the CDR3. This chain's CDR3 is CASRPAPGANVLTF. The CDR3 DNA is TGTGCCAGCAGACCAGCCCCTGGGGCCAACGTCCTGACTTTC.

This clonotype has more than one count but fewer than ten. This sequence joins TRBV12-3 or TRBV12-4 and TRBJ1-5; D not certain. The CDR3 totals 15 residues. V gave up 6 bases and J gave up 4 bases, with 16 bases separating them. The CDR3 coding sequence is TGTGCCAGCAGCCCGAGCAGGTCTGGGAATCAGCCCCAGCATTTT. It codes for CASSPSRSGNQPQHF.

The gene calls are TRBV12-3 or TRBV12-4 and TRBJ2-1, with 10 bases identical to TRBD1. J lost 8 bases, V lost 5 bases, and 9 bases had no gene match. This CDR3 contains 15 residues. This chain's CDR3 is CASSGDRGDEDEQFF. The CDR3 nucleotides are TGTGCCAGCAGTGGGGACAGGGGTGATGAGGATGAGCAGTTCTTC.

The rearrangement links TRBV12-3 or TRBV12-4 to TRBJ2-1, with D possibly called TRBD1 or TRBD2 (6 bases each). CDR3 size: 16 residues. The V gene lost 7 bases and the J gene lost 0 bases, with 16 bases spanning the gap. This CDR3 is CASTLPGAYSYNEQFF. CDR3 sequence (DNA): TGTGCCAGCACCCTGCCGGGGGCCTACTCCTACAATGAGCAGTTCTTC.

This clonotype was seen only a few times. The chain has TRBV10-3 and TRBJ2-3, with 8 bases fitting TRBD2. With V trimmed by 8 bases and J by 1 base, 5 bases remained unmatched. The CDR3 loop spans 14 amino acids. The germline V gene encodes CDR1 ENHRY and CDR2 SYGVKD. CDR3 sequence reads: CAIAGGAGTDTQYF. DNA of the CDR3: TGTGCCATCGCCGGGGGGGCCGGCACAGATACGCAGTATTTT.

This clonotype was counted a few times. The V call is TRBV5-1, the J call TRBJ2-7; D tentatively reads TRBD1 or TRBD2 (7 bases each). CDR1 is SGHRS, CDR2 YFSETQ, per germline. This CDR3 has 13 residues. V lost 4 bases, J lost 6 bases, and 14 bases lay in between. CDR3 in DNA: TGCGCCAGCAGCGACAGGGTAGCGGGCGAGCAGTACTTC. Translated, it gives CASSDRVAGEQYF.

The genes are TRBV30 and TRBJ2-2; a possible D gene is TRBD2 (5 bases). The germline V gene encodes CDR1 GTSNPN and CDR2 SVGIG (reference sequence). The CDR3 sequence is 15 residues long. The V end lost 0 bases, the J end lost 3 bases, and 11 bases lay between the germline ends. CDR3: CAWSVGRTYTGELFF. As DNA, the CDR3 is TGTGCCTGGAGTGTGGGGAGAACCTACACCGGGGAGCTGTTTTTT.

This chain joins TRBV20-1 and TRBJ1-1, with unresolved D. The CDR3 runs 12 residues. In germline, CDR1 is DFQATT, CDR2 SNEGSKA (reference sequence). The V end lost 1 base, the J end lost 3 bases, and 6 bases lay between the germline ends. As DNA, the CDR3 is TGCAGTGCTAGAGGTCTTCACACTGAAGCTTTCTTT. Its protein is CSARGLHTEAFF.

A note on this clonotype: Germline and junction disagree at one end, which may indicate a read error. The chain links TRBV12-3 or TRBV12-4 to TRBJ1-1, with TRBD1 identical over 7 bases. This CDR3 has 18 amino acids. CDR3 loop: CARSFVGLFGTPRGEAFF. The CDR3 coding sequence is TGTGCCCGCAGTTTTGTGGGCTTATTCGGGACCCCCAGGGGGGAAGCTTTCTTT.

This clonotype was counted only a few times. The genes are TRBV12-3 or TRBV12-4 and TRBJ2-7; TRBD2 aligns across 7 bases. The CDR3 runs to 13 residues. After removal of 6 bases from V and 7 bases from J, the junction contained 9 bases not matched to a gene. CDR3 protein: CASRYDLADEQYF. The CDR3 nucleotides are TGTGCCAGCAGATACGACCTAGCGGATGAGCAGTACTTC.

This chain joins TRBV28 and TRBJ1-1, with a tentative D call TRBD1 (5 bases). The germline V gene has CDR1 MDHEN and CDR2 SYDVKM. V was trimmed by 3 bases and J by 8 bases, leaving 10 bases between them. The CDR3 covers 12 residues. As DNA, the CDR3 is TGTGCCAGCAGTTTTGGGCCAGGGGAAGCTTTCTTT. This codes for CASSFGPGEAFF.

Many counts were recorded for this clonotype. J is TRBJ1-5 and V is TRBV20-1; maybe TRBD1 (6 bases). Germline V gives CDR1 DFQATT, CDR2 SNEGSKA (reference sequence). The CDR3 totals 13 residues. With 4 bases removed from V and 7 bases from J, the gap between germline ends came to 14 bases. The CDR3, as DNA: TGCAGTGCTAAGCAGGGGTTGGAGCAGCCCCAGCATTTT. Translated: CSAKQGLEQPQHF.

The chain uses TRBV20-1 and TRBJ2-5; 9 bases are a match to TRBD2. With 0 bases clipped from V and 2 bases from J, the junction kept 7 bases outside the gene matches. The CDR3 covers 16 residues. CDR1 and CDR2 from the germline V gene are DFQATT and SNEGSKA (reference sequence). CDR3 nucleotide sequence: TGCAGTGCTAGAGATCAAGTAGCGGGGGAGCAAGAGACCCAGTACTTC. Encoded protein: CSARDQVAGEQETQYF.

The CDR3 loop reads CASTQAGGWTEAFF. The CDR3 nucleotides are TGCGCCAGCACCCAAGCAGGAGGGTGGACTGAAGCTTTCTTT. The chain carries TRBV5-1 and TRBJ1-1; D remains ambiguous. The CDR3 has 14 amino acids. V lost 6 bases, J lost 5 bases, and 17 bases lay in between. Germline assignment: CDR1 SGHRS and CDR2 YFSETQ.

This clonotype was seen ten or more times. The rearrangement links TRBV12-3 or TRBV12-4 to TRBJ2-1, with D tentatively TRBD2 (6 bases). Trimming shortened V by 3 bases and J by 3 bases, and 6 bases separated the two germline ends. The CDR3 runs 13 residues. The CDR3 reads CASSLGGYNEQFF. The DNA of the CDR3 is TGTGCCAGCAGTTTGGGGGGCTACAATGAGCAGTTCTTC.

The chain uses TRBV7-2 and TRBJ2-7; 9 nucleotides line up with TRBD1. With V trimmed by 3 bases and J by 2 bases, 5 bases remained unmatched. CDR3 length: 15 amino acids. In germline, CDR1 is SGHTA, CDR2 FQGNSA. Here the CDR3 reads CASSLGQGITYEQYF. CDR3 sequence (DNA): TGTGCCAGCAGCTTGGGACAGGGCATAACCTACGAGCAGTACTTC.

This clonotype was recorded a few times. The chain carries TRBV29-1 and TRBJ2-4; no clear D gene. Trimming took off 4 bases at V and 0 bases at J, with 7 bases between the two ends. The length of the CDR3 is 13 residues. Germline CDR1 and CDR2: SQVTM and ANQGSEA. CDR3 amino acids: CSVAQLAKNIQYF. Here the CDR3 DNA reads TGCAGCGTTGCCCAGCTAGCCAAAAACATTCAGTACTTC.

This clonotype was observed a handful of times. V and J are TRBV5-5 and TRBJ2-7, with 7 bases that match TRBD2. V lost 1 base to trimming and J lost 0 bases; unmatched junction nucleotides: 4. The CDR3 is 15 residues long. Germline V gene data show CDR1 as SGHKS and CDR2 as YYEKEE (reference sequence). CDR3 sequence reads: CASSLSGTNSYEQYF. The CDR3 coding sequence is TGTGCCAGCAGCTTGTCGGGGACTAACTCCTACGAGCAGTACTTC. Based on the CDR3 plus reference TRBV5-5 and TRBJ2-7, the full variable domain is DAGVTQSPTHLIKTRGQQVTLRCSPISGHKSVSWYQQVLGQGPQFIFQYYEKEERGRGNFPDRFSARQFPNYSSELNVNALLLGDSALYLCASSLSGTNSYEQYFGPGTRLTVT.

This clonotype was detected only once. V and J are TRBV12-3 or TRBV12-4 and TRBJ1-4; D gene ambiguous. Trimming removed 6 bases from V and 0 bases from J, with 8 bases in between. CDR3 length: 14 amino acids. The CDR3 is CASSRVATNEKLFF. The DNA of the CDR3 is TGTGCCAGCAGCCGGGTTGCAACTAATGAAAAACTGTTTTTT.

This clonotype was seen only a few times. This chain links TRBV10-3 with TRBJ2-2, with no clear D. CDR3 size: 14 residues. The germline CDR1 and CDR2 sequences are ENHRY and SYGVKD. V was trimmed by 2 bases and J by 4 bases, leaving 8 bases between them. The CDR3 here is CAISEKASTGELFF. CDR3 DNA: TGTGCCATCAGTGAGAAAGCGAGCACCGGGGAGCTGTTTTTT.

This clonotype was recorded a few times. CDR3 residues: CASSSQFEQYF. For the CDR3, the DNA is TGTGCCAGCAGCTCCCAATTCGAGCAGTACTTC. J is TRBJ2-7 and V is TRBV5-6; D call uncertain. Trimming took 3 bases from V and 6 from J, leaving 7 bases between them. Germline assignment: CDR1 SGHDT and CDR2 YYEEEE. The CDR3 covers 11 residues. The whole variable domain, filled in from reference TRBV5-6 and TRBJ2-7, reads DAGVTQSPTHLIKTRGQQVTLRCSPKSGHDTVSWYQQALGQGPQFIFQYYEEEERQRGNFPDRFSGHQFPNYSSELNVNALLLGDSALYLCASSSQFEQYFGPGTRLTVT.

This chain joins TRBV27 and TRBJ1-5; 7 bases align to TRBD1. Germline V lookup: CDR1 MNHEY, CDR2 SMNVEV (reference sequence). The CDR3 consists of 15 residues. Trimming removed 5 bases from V and 3 bases from J; junction bases left unmatched: 7. The CDR3 sequence is CASSPTGTDNQPQHF. The CDR3 DNA sequence: TGTGCCAGCAGTCCCACCGGGACAGACAATCAGCCCCAGCATTTT.

V gene TRBV21-1 combines with J gene TRBJ2-7. TRBV21-1 is classified as a pseudogene. The CDR3 length is 15 residues. The CDR3 DNA follows: TGTGCCAGCAGCGTTAATGGCAGTTGCCTCAACGAGCAGTACTTC. Protein product: CASSVNGSCLNEQYF.

The gene calls are TRBV29-1 and TRBJ2-7; possibly TRBD2 for D (5 bases). V was cut by 1 base and J by 6 bases, with 10 bases left in between. The germline V gene encodes CDR1 SQVTM and CDR2 ANQGSEA. The CDR3 length is 12 residues. Written as DNA, the CDR3 is TGCAGCGTTGAAGGCGCGGGTCGCGAGCAGTACTTC. It is translated as CSVEGAGREQYF.

This clonotype was counted a few times. The chain uses TRBV3-1 and TRBJ2-7, with TRBD1 as a possible D gene (5 bases). The V end was cut by 3 bases, the J end by 1 base, with 19 bases between. CDR1 LGHDT and CDR2 YNNKEL come from the germline V gene (reference sequence). The CDR3 sequence is 17 residues long. The CDR3 coding sequence is TGTGCCAGCAGCCAGATGACAGCCCCGAGCATGTCCTACGAGCAGTACTTC. Amino acid sequence: CASSQMTAPSMSYEQYF.

The chain recombines TRBV12-3 or TRBV12-4 with TRBJ1-4; 9 nucleotides agree with TRBD1. This CDR3 region has 15 residues. V shed 6 bases and J 6 bases; nucleotides not matched to a gene: 8. Written as DNA, the CDR3 is TGTGCCAGCAGCGATCACAGGGGGCTGGATGAAAAACTGTTTTTT. Encoded protein: CASSDHRGLDEKLFF.

There are many counts of this clonotype. This chain links TRBV20-1 with TRBJ2-1; TRBD1 aligns across 9 bases. Losses at the gene ends were 6 bases for V and 4 bases for J; bases not matched to a gene: 4. The CDR3 has 13 residues. CDR1 is DFQATT and CDR2 is SNEGSKA in the germline V gene (reference sequence). CDR3 sequence: CSATGQGYNEQFF. The CDR3 DNA follows: TGCAGTGCGACGGGACAGGGTTACAATGAGCAGTTCTTC.